The 27 T cell receptor beta chains presented below share a single source sample, sequenced in a study of identical twins. MiXCR, applied by TCRdb to the 5' RACE reads, yields one record per CDR3 protein. The top ten hold around 0.25% of the sample, which has approximately 1.8 million distinct CDR3 sequences, under 35% seen once. Input material: cord blood. These TCRs come from a newborn girl in good health.

The chain links TRBV14 to TRBJ2-5; possibly TRBD1 for D (5 bases). Gene TRBJ2-7 matches the end of the DNA better, so the J call may be wrong. Germline loops: CDR1 SGHDN, CDR2 FVKESK. The CDR3 loop spans 13 amino acids. For the CDR3, the DNA is TGTGCCAGCAGCCGACAGCTAGGGGTCGAGCAGTACTTC. Translated: CASSRQLGVEQYF.

The rearrangement joins TRBV7-2 to TRBJ1-5; D remains unclear. Trimming removed 4 bases at V and 4 bases at J, with 17 bases between. The CDR3 spans 16 residues. CDR1 and CDR2 (germline): SGHTA, FQGNSA. The CDR3 bases are TGTGCCAGCAGCTCCCGCGGAGGGCTTTCTAATCAGCCCCAGCATTTT. Its protein product is CASSSRGGLSNQPQHF.

This clonotype was seen more than once but under ten times. The V and J genes are TRBV10-2 and TRBJ2-7; D may be TRBD2 (6 bases). This CDR3 has 15 residues. With 4 bases removed from V and 7 bases from J, the gap between germline ends came to 20 bases. Germline CDR1 WSHSY, CDR2 SAAADI. The CDR3 is CASSVAGTPWEEQYF. DNA of the CDR3: TGCGCCAGCAGTGTTGCGGGGACGCCTTGGGAGGAGCAGTACTTC.

The chain combines TRBV29-1 with TRBJ2-7; D is perhaps TRBD2 (5 bases). CDR3 length: 11 residues. Germline V lookup: CDR1 SQVTM, CDR2 ANQGSEA. The V and J ends lost 6 bases and 9 bases respectively, with 15 bases between them. The chain's CDR3 is CSVRDYNVQYF. In DNA, the CDR3 is TGCAGCGTGAGAGACTACAATGTGCAGTACTTC.

This clonotype was observed a handful of times. This chain connects TRBV5-1 to TRBJ2-7, with unresolved D. CDR1 is SGHRS and CDR2 is YFSETQ in the germline V gene. CDR3 size: 13 residues. The V gene lost 0 bases and the J gene lost 5 bases, with 9 bases spanning the gap. The CDR3 region has the DNA TGCGCCAGCAGCTTGGGGTTCTGGGACGAGCAGTACTTC. Amino acids: CASSLGFWDEQYF.

This clonotype was seen more than once but under ten times. This chain uses TRBV5-1 with TRBJ2-1; the match to TRBD2 covers 9 bases. Germline V gives CDR1 SGHRS, CDR2 YFSETQ. V was clipped by 2 bases and J by 0 bases; unmatched bases: 24. The CDR3 spans 23 residues. CDR3 DNA: TGCGCCAGCAGCTTACGTACGTTACTAACCCGGACTAGCGCGGCCCCCTCCTACAATGAGCAGTTCTTC. Protein sequence: CASSLRTLLTRTSAAPSYNEQFF.

The V and J genes are TRBV14 and TRBJ2-5, with D possibly TRBD2 on 6 matching bases. Germline assignment: CDR1 SGHDN and CDR2 FVKESK. V was cut by 1 base and J by 5 bases, with 14 bases left in between. This CDR3 region has 15 residues. The DNA of the CDR3 is TGTGCCAGCAGCCAAGCACTAGCATTTCGCGAGACCCAGTACTTC. It encodes CASSQALAFRETQYF.

This clonotype was detected only a few times. The genes are TRBV24-1 and TRBJ2-1, with 8 bases lining up with TRBD2. The CDR3 extends over 16 amino acids. J lost 8 bases, V lost 5 bases, and 13 bases had no gene match. Germline CDR1 is KGHDR and CDR2 is SFDVKD. The CDR3 region is CATSVPQREKIHEQFF. Written as DNA, the CDR3 is TGTGCCACCAGTGTCCCACAGCGGGAGAAGATCCATGAGCAGTTCTTC.

In this sample, this clonotype turned up a few times. The chain has TRBV12-3 or TRBV12-4 and TRBJ1-1; tentative D call: TRBD1 (6 bases). Trimming took off 2 bases at V and 5 bases at J, with 12 bases between the two ends. The CDR3 contains 14 residues. CDR3 sequence reads: CASSLLDSGTEAFF. The CDR3, as DNA: TGTGCCAGCAGTTTACTGGACAGTGGGACTGAAGCTTTCTTT.

The rearrangement links TRBV7-9 to TRBJ2-4, with D possibly matching TRBD2 (7 bases). The end of the DNA fits TRBJ2-7 better, so the J call may be wrong. Germline lookup yields CDR1 SEHNR and CDR2 FQNEAQ (reference sequence). The CDR3 length is 16 residues. The CDR3 nucleotides read TGTGCCAGCAGCCGTAGGGGGGGCCTTGGCACCTACGAGCAGTACTTC. Translated: CASSRRGGLGTYEQYF.

This clonotype was observed a few times. The chain uses TRBV12-3 or TRBV12-4 and TRBJ2-1; the match to TRBD2 covers 7 bases. The CDR3 is 16 amino acids. V shed 8 bases, J shed 7 bases, and the junction held 17 bases outside the gene matches. The CDR3 region has the DNA TGTGCCAGCCGTCTTGCGGGGGAGGGCCTTCCGAATGAGCAGTTCTTC. Translated: CASRLAGEGLPNEQFF.

A single count supports this clonotype. An end of the junction differs from the germline gene, which may be a read error. The gene calls are TRBV15 and TRBJ2-5; tentatively, D is TRBD1 or TRBD2 (6 bases each). The CDR3 runs 18 residues. The germline CDR1 and CDR2 sequences are LNHNV and YYDKDF (reference sequence). In DNA form, the CDR3 reads TGTGCCACCGGCAGTATCCACATGGGGGGCTCGGGCGCGGAGACCCAGTACTTC. It translates to CATGSIHMGGSGAETQYF.

The sample holds a few counts of this clonotype. The chain employs TRBV5-6 and TRBJ2-7, with D tentatively TRBD2 (6 bases). The CDR3 totals 14 residues. Deletions cut 4 bases from V and 4 bases from J, with 15 bases between. Germline loops: CDR1 SGHDT, CDR2 YYEEEE. As DNA, the CDR3 is TGTGCCAGCAGCCCGAGGGGACTTACTTACGAGCAGTACTTC. This sequence encodes CASSPRGLTYEQYF.

This clonotype has at least ten counts. This CDR3 reads CSDSSATDTQYF. The CDR3 region has the DNA TGCAGCGACTCGAGCGCCACAGATACGCAGTATTTT. The chain is built from TRBV29-1 and TRBJ2-3; D not resolved. V lost 7 bases and J 2 bases, leaving 10 bases between the germline ends. Germline loops: CDR1 SQVTM, CDR2 ANQGSEA. The CDR3 runs 12 residues.

V and J are TRBV11-2 and TRBJ2-1, with TRBD2 matching over 14 bases. CDR1 and CDR2 (germline): SGHAT, FQNNGV. V shed 6 bases and J 7 bases; nucleotides not matched to a gene: 8. This CDR3 spans 16 amino acids. The chain's CDR3 is CASRTYGLAGGNEQFF. In DNA form, the CDR3 reads TGTGCCAGCAGGACATATGGACTAGCGGGAGGAAATGAGCAGTTCTTC.

This chain links TRBV6-5 with TRBJ1-5, with unresolved D. The CDR3 consists of 17 residues. CDR1 and CDR2 from the germline V gene are MNHEY and SVGAGI. V was trimmed by 2 bases and J by 1 base, leaving 15 bases between them. CDR3 DNA sequence: TGTGCCAGCAGTTACGATCGGGTTGAGTGGAGCAATCAGCCCCAGCATTTT. It encodes CASSYDRVEWSNQPQHF.

This clonotype was seen only a few times. The rearrangement links TRBV5-6 to TRBJ2-3; 15 bases map to TRBD2. The CDR3 sequence is 20 residues long. After removal of 1 base from V and 1 base from J, the junction contained 10 bases not matched to a gene. Germline V gene sequence: CDR1 SGHDT, CDR2 YYEEEE. This CDR3 reads CASSLKVGTSGRRRTDTQYF. Here the CDR3 DNA reads TGTGCCAGCAGCTTGAAGGTGGGGACTAGCGGGAGGCGCCGCACAGATACGCAGTATTTT.

The chain uses TRBV6-1 and TRBJ1-5, with 8 bases that match TRBD1. Unmatched junction bases numbered 19, after V lost 6 bases and J lost 9 bases. The CDR3 length is 17 residues. CDR1 is MNHNS, CDR2 SASEGT, per germline. The CDR3: CASSRKIWDRMNMPQHF. CDR3 DNA sequence: TGTGCCAGCAGCAGAAAGATATGGGACAGGATGAACATGCCCCAGCATTTT.

The table lists this clonotype with a few counts. The chain links TRBV7-6 to TRBJ1-2; TRBD1 matches at 10 bases. After removal of 8 bases from V and 5 bases from J, the junction contained 8 bases not matched to a gene. CDR3 size: 14 residues. CDR1 SGHVS and CDR2 FNYEAQ come from the germline V gene. The CDR3 loop is CASGAGTGEYGYTF. CDR3 DNA sequence: TGTGCCAGCGGAGCCGGGACAGGGGAATATGGCTACACCTTC.

The sample holds many counts of this clonotype. V is TRBV10-3 and J is TRBJ2-1; D gene uncertain. In germline, CDR1 is ENHRY, CDR2 SYGVKD. Trimming cost V 0 bases and J 6 bases, with 15 bases left between them. The CDR3 totals 16 residues. The CDR3 here is CAISESILRVPNEQFF. The CDR3 DNA reads TGTGCCATCAGTGAGTCGATTTTAAGGGTTCCCAATGAGCAGTTCTTC.

The chain links TRBV7-2 to TRBJ1-2, with 8 nucleotides matching TRBD1. Trimming cost V 2 bases and J 2 bases; bases outside gene matches: 10. CDR3 length: 17 amino acids. CDR1 and CDR2 from the germline V gene are SGHTA and FQGNSA. The CDR3 loop reads CASSLNSGSGGNYGYTF. The CDR3 bases are TGTGCCAGCAGCTTAAATAGTGGATCAGGGGGCAACTATGGCTACACCTTC. The whole variable domain, filled in from reference TRBV7-2 and TRBJ1-2, reads GAGVSQSPSNKVTEKGKDVELRCDPISGHTALYWYRQSLGQGLEFLIYFQGNSAPDKSGLPSDRFSAERTGGSVSTLTIQRTQQEDSAVYLCASSLNSGSGGNYGYTFGSGTRLTVV.

The chain is built from TRBV7-2 and TRBJ2-3; 14 bases agree with TRBD2. Germline V gene data show CDR1 as SGHTA and CDR2 as FQGNSA. The CDR3 runs to 17 residues. The junction had 6 bases not matched to a gene; V was cut back by 3 bases and J by 4 bases. CDR3 residues: CASSLGTSGSGADTQYF. The CDR3 coding sequence is TGTGCCAGCAGCTTGGGGACTAGCGGGAGTGGTGCAGATACGCAGTATTTT.

The chain recombines TRBV18 with TRBJ2-4; D may be TRBD1 (6 bases). The CDR3 extends over 15 amino acids. Germline V gives CDR1 KGHSH, CDR2 LQKENI. V shed 1 base and J shed 8 bases, with 15 bases lying between them. The CDR3 DNA follows: TGTGCCAGCTCACCACTTCCCACAGGGAAGGACATTCAGTACTTC. This gives the protein CASSPLPTGKDIQYF.

The genes are TRBV5-1 and TRBJ1-1, with 7 bases lining up with TRBD1. The V gene's germline CDR1 is SGHRS and CDR2 YFSETQ. This CDR3 has 16 residues. The J segment lost 3 bases and the V segment lost 4 bases, leaving 12 bases of the junction unmatched. CDR3 region: CASSRRQGRWDTEAFF. CDR3 nucleotides: TGCGCCAGCAGCCGAAGACAGGGTAGGTGGGACACTGAAGCTTTCTTT. Using reference TRBV5-1 and TRBJ1-1 for the parts outside the CDR3, the full variable domain is KAGVTQTPRYLIKTRGQQVTLSCSPISGHRSVSWYQQTPGQGLQFLFEYFSETQRNKGNFPGRFSGRQFSNSRSEMNVSTLELGDSALYLCASSRRQGRWDTEAFFGQGTRLTVV.

The chain has TRBV19 and TRBJ2-1, with D tentatively TRBD1 or TRBD2 (5 bases each). This CDR3 comprises 15 residues. The germline V gene has CDR1 LNHDA and CDR2 SQIVND (reference sequence). Trimming removed 4 bases at V and 4 bases at J, with 14 bases between. The CDR3 DNA is TGTGCCAGTAGTACACGGACGGGGCGGTACAATGAGCAGTTCTTC. It encodes CASSTRTGRYNEQFF.

This chain links TRBV18 with TRBJ2-7, with D unclear. Deletions cut 1 base from V and 2 bases from J, with 12 bases between. In germline, CDR1 is KGHSH, CDR2 LQKENI. The CDR3 is 15 residues long. The CDR3 here is CASSPQSASPYEQYF. The CDR3 coding sequence is TGTGCCAGCTCACCACAGTCGGCAAGCCCCTACGAGCAGTACTTC. Using reference TRBV18 and TRBJ2-7 for the parts outside the CDR3, the full variable domain is NAGVMQNPRHLVRRRGQEARLRCSPMKGHSHVYWYRQLPEEGLKFMVYLQKENIIDESGMPKERFSAEFPKEGPSILRIQQVVRGDSAAYFCASSPQSASPYEQYFGPGTRLTVT.

This clonotype was observed many times. The V call is TRBV29-1, the J call TRBJ2-4, with 9 bases fitting TRBD1. Germline CDR1 and CDR2: SQVTM and ANQGSEA. The CDR3 totals 15 residues. Trimming at V came to 3 bases and at J to 0 bases, leaving 3 bases not matched to a gene. The CDR3: CSVEYRGLAKNIQYF. In nucleotides, the CDR3 is TGCAGCGTTGAGTACAGGGGGCTAGCCAAAAACATTCAGTACTTC.